The TCR beta chain under discussion was sequenced for a study of human thymus T cells. Study-level findings and limits: Across thymic and blood repertoires, the usage of V and J genes appeared to be biased.

On this clone itself: The antigen is unknown.

Donation came from healthy Finnish infants having corrective surgery for congenital heart defects. Only four of the eight donors provided a 0.5-1 mL blood sample. Clones were read by immunoSEQ multiplex PCR, and TCRdb kept only the in-frame ones, dropping some. The table records about 46,000 clones, 85% to 95% of them present only once. CDR1 and CDR2 (germline): MGHDK, SYGVNS. The V end lost 1 base, the J end lost 3 bases, and 13 bases lay between the germline ends. The CDR3 is 16 amino acids. This chain joins TRBV25-1 and TRBJ2-1; D remains unclear. The sequence was collected from a girl under three years old with a congenital heart defect but otherwise immunologically healthy. Sequencing input: blood. CDR3 protein: CASSESILGIYNEQFF. The DNA of the CDR3 is TGTGCCAGCAGTGAATCCATTTTAGGTATCTACAATGAGCAGTTCTTC. Full variable domain (remainder filled in from reference TRBV25-1 and TRBJ2-1): EADIYQTPRYLVIGTGKKITLECSQTMGHDKMYWYQQDPGMELHLIHYSYGVNSTEKGDLSSESTVSRIRTEHFPLTLESARPSHTSQYLCASSESILGIYNEQFFGPGTRLTVL.